A single sample is the source of the 19 T cell receptor beta chains below, sequenced in a study of T cells after yellow fever vaccination. TCRdb reanalysed the 5' RACE reads using MiXCR and keeps one entry per CDR3 protein. Of around 160,000 distinct CDR3 sequences in the sample, approximately 6.8% were seen once. The source material was CD4+ T cells sorted from PBMCs, sampled less than 6 days after the first yellow fever vaccination. Source of these receptors: a man in his late teens or twenties who received the YFV17D yellow fever vaccine.

The sample holds many counts of this clonotype. The chain recombines TRBV4-2 with TRBJ2-3; D is possibly TRBD1 or TRBD2 (5 bases each). CDR1 and CDR2 (germline): LGHNA, YNFKEQ. The CDR3 covers 17 residues. With 4 bases removed from V and 0 bases from J, the gap between germline ends came to 17 bases. CDR3 amino acids: CASSLSQGPRSTDTQYF. DNA for the CDR3: TGTGCCAGCAGCCTCTCCCAGGGACCTCGCAGCACAGATACGCAGTATTTT.

This clonotype was counted ten times or more. The chain is built from TRBV13 and TRBJ2-1; maybe TRBD2 (5 bases). Between the trimmed V and J ends, which lost 5 bases and 0 bases, there was a span of 20 bases. This CDR3 contains 18 residues. From germline, CDR1 is PRHDT and CDR2 FYEKMQ (reference sequence). The CDR3 DNA reads as TGTGCCAGCAGCCCAACCGTCCGGCCGGGGAGCTCCTACAATGAGCAGTTCTTC. The encoded protein is CASSPTVRPGSSYNEQFF. Full variable domain (rest looked up from reference TRBV13 and TRBJ2-1): AAGVIQSPRHLIKEKRETATLKCYPIPRHDTVYWYQQGPGQDPQFLISFYEKMQSDKGSIPDRFSAQQFSDYHSELNMSSLELGDSALYFCASSPTVRPGSSYNEQFFGPGTRLTVL.

This clonotype was recorded at least ten times. The genes are TRBV5-1 and TRBJ2-2; perhaps D is TRBD1 or TRBD2 (5 bases each). There are 16 residues in the CDR3. Germline CDR1 and CDR2: SGHRS and YFSETQ. With 4 bases removed from V and 1 base from J, the gap between germline ends came to 14 bases. In DNA form, the CDR3 reads TGCGCCAGCAGCAAAACCGGGACGGGGAACACCGGGGAGCTGTTTTTT. Its protein product is CASSKTGTGNTGELFF.

Remarks on this clonotype: This may stem from a read error, because a much larger clone lies one nucleotide away. This sequence joins TRBV5-6 and TRBJ1-1; no reliable D call. CDR1 SGHDT and CDR2 YYEEEE come from the germline V gene. The length of the CDR3 is 13 residues. CDR3 residues: CAGSPQMNTEAFF. The CDR3 nucleotides are TGTGCCGGCAGTCCACAGATGAACACTGAAGCTTTCTTT.

There are many counts of this clonotype. This chain uses TRBV6-1 with TRBJ1-5, with 7 bases that match TRBD1. V was clipped by 5 bases and J by 4 bases; unmatched bases: 5. The CDR3 extends over 14 amino acids. Germline-derived CDR1 and CDR2 are MNHNS and SASEGT. In nucleotides, the CDR3 is TGTGCCAGCAGTCCCACAGGGGTGAATCAGCCCCAGCATTTT. Its protein is CASSPTGVNQPQHF.

This clonotype was found a few times. CDR3 loop: CSVGDGQETQYF. The DNA of the CDR3 is TGCAGCGTTGGTGACGGCCAAGAGACCCAGTACTTC. This chain links TRBV29-1 with TRBJ2-5; no firm D call. CDR3 length: 12 amino acids. Germline V CDR1 and CDR2: SQVTM, ANQGSEA. V lost 4 bases and J lost 1, with 7 bases in between.

This clonotype was seen a few times. The gene calls are TRBV6-1 and TRBJ2-3, with a weak D call TRBD1 (6 bases). V lost 6 bases, J lost 4 bases, and 26 bases lay in between. CDR1 and CDR2 (germline): MNHNS, SASEGT. This CDR3 region has 18 residues. The CDR3: CASSNPRTGISEPDTQYF. The CDR3 coding sequence is TGTGCCAGCAGCAATCCTCGTACAGGGATATCAGAACCAGATACGCAGTATTTT.

The V call is TRBV5-1, the J call TRBJ2-7; 10 bases are a match to TRBD1. The germline CDR1 and CDR2 sequences are SGHRS and YFSETQ. This CDR3 spans 14 amino acids. V trimming: 3 bases; J trimming: 4 bases; junction bases outside the gene matches: 4. The CDR3 nucleotides are TGCGCCAGCAGCTCGGGACAGGGGTTTTACGAGCAGTACTTC. Its protein product is CASSSGQGFYEQYF.

This clonotype was seen ten or more times. The rearrangement joins TRBV27 to TRBJ1-6; D remains ambiguous. V dropped 3 bases and J dropped 7 bases, with 7 bases sitting between them. The V gene's germline CDR1 is MNHEY and CDR2 SMNVEV (reference sequence). The CDR3 extends over 13 amino acids. The CDR3 DNA sequence: TGTGCCAGCAGTTTTGTCGGAAATTCACCCCTCCACTTT. It encodes CASSFVGNSPLHF.

This clonotype was observed a few times. V and J are TRBV7-8 and TRBJ1-1, with D uncertain. V lost 8 bases and J 7 bases, leaving 23 bases between the germline ends. Germline V CDR1 and CDR2: SGHVS, FQNEAQ. The CDR3 length is 15 residues. The CDR3: CASQASDHRDGEAFF. The CDR3 DNA reads as TGTGCCAGCCAAGCGTCAGACCATCGAGACGGTGAAGCTTTCTTT.

This clonotype was seen repeatedly, ten times or more. CDR3 nucleotides: TGTGCCAGCAGCTCCTCGGGGGGGTCAGATACGCAGTATTTT. Translated: CASSSSGGSDTQYF. The chain recombines TRBV11-2 with TRBJ2-3; 8 bases map to TRBD2. The V and J ends lost 4 bases and 4 bases, in that order; junction bases with no gene match: 4. The CDR3 has 14 residues. CDR1 SGHAT and CDR2 FQNNGV come from the germline V gene.

This clonotype was seen repeatedly, ten times or more. This chain uses TRBV3-1 with TRBJ1-1; D unclear. Trimming left V 11 bases short and J 2 bases short, with 9 bases between. Per germline, CDR1 LGHDT and CDR2 YNNKEL (reference sequence). The CDR3 is made up of 11 amino acids. The CDR3 nucleotides are TGTGCCTCACGGGCTAACACTGAAGCTTTCTTT. Translated, it gives CASRANTEAFF. Variable domain in full (rest from reference TRBV3-1 and TRBJ1-1): DTAVSQTPKYLVTQMGNDKSIKCEQNLGHDTMYWYKQDSKKFLKIMFSYNNKELIINETVPNRFSPKSPDKAHLNLHINSLELGDSAVYFCASRANTEAFFGQGTRLTVV.

This clonotype was seen a handful of times. The chain recombines TRBV6-2 or TRBV6-3 with TRBJ2-1, with TRBD1 matching over 7 bases. The germline V gene has CDR1 MNHEY and CDR2 SVGEGT. Losses at the gene ends were 2 bases for V and 6 bases for J; bases not matched to a gene: 4. This CDR3 is built from 14 residues. The CDR3 loop is CASSYGRDSNEQFF. CDR3 coding DNA: TGTGCCAGCAGTTACGGCCGGGACAGCAATGAGCAGTTCTTC.

Ten or more counts support this clonotype. CDR3 DNA: TGTGCCAGCAGCTTCGTCTCGAGCGGGGGGAATAACAATGAGCAGTTCTTC. It encodes CASSFVSSGGNNNEQFF. V usage is TRBV7-9 and J usage is TRBJ2-1; 9 bases fit TRBD2. Trimming took 3 bases from V and 5 from J; bases not matched to a gene: 11. Germline V gene data show CDR1 as SEHNR and CDR2 as FQNEAQ (reference sequence). The CDR3 runs to 17 residues. The variable domain in full, completed from reference TRBV7-9 and TRBJ2-1, reads DTGVSQNPRHKITKRGQNVTFRCDPISEHNRLYWYRQTLGQGPEFLTYFQNEAQLEKSRLLSDRFSAERPKGSFSTLEIQRTEQGDSAMYLCASSFVSSGGNNNEQFFGPGTRLTVL.

This clonotype has only a few counts. The chain joins TRBV7-6 to TRBJ2-7, with D tentatively TRBD1 (5 bases). CDR1 is SGHVS and CDR2 is FNYEAQ in the germline V gene. V lost 0 bases and J lost 6, with 6 bases in between. This CDR3 contains 12 residues. The CDR3 protein is CASSLAGVEQYF. DNA of the CDR3: TGTGCCAGCAGCTTAGCAGGGGTCGAGCAGTACTTC.

The genes are TRBV5-6 and TRBJ2-3; tentative D call: TRBD2 (5 bases). Germline V lookup: CDR1 SGHDT, CDR2 YYEEEE. The V end was cut by 4 bases, the J end by 4 bases, with 16 bases between. The CDR3 is made up of 15 amino acids. This CDR3 is CASSPGIISADTQYF. CDR3 nucleotides: TGTGCCAGCAGCCCGGGGATCATCTCCGCAGATACGCAGTATTTT. The full variable domain, completed using reference TRBV5-6 and TRBJ2-3, is DAGVTQSPTHLIKTRGQQVTLRCSPKSGHDTVSWYQQALGQGPQFIFQYYEEEERQRGNFPDRFSGHQFPNYSSELNVNALLLGDSALYLCASSPGIISADTQYFGPGTRLTVL.

This clonotype appeared a few times. The CDR3 bases are TGTGCCAGCAGCTTAAAGGCAGACGCCGGCACAGATACGCAGTATTTT. Translation: CASSLKADAGTDTQYF. The rearrangement uses TRBV7-3 and TRBJ2-3; D unclear. The length of the CDR3 is 16 residues. The germline V gene has CDR1 SGHTA and CDR2 FQGTGA. With 1 base removed from V and 1 base from J, the gap between germline ends came to 12 bases.

The sample holds many counts of this clonotype. The J gene is TRBJ2-7, the V gene TRBV19; D not resolved. V lost 4 bases, J lost 3 bases, and 10 bases lay in between. CDR3 length equals 13 residues. The germline V gene has CDR1 LNHDA and CDR2 SQIVND (reference sequence). The CDR3 region is CASSKVRSYEQYF. CDR3 bases: TGTGCCAGTAGTAAAGTTCGCAGCTACGAGCAGTACTTC.

This clonotype has a count of ten or more. The rearrangement links TRBV21-1 to TRBJ1-2; the D call TRBD1 from the table was never checked on the DNA. TRBV21-1 is noted as a pseudogene. The CDR3 has 14 residues. The CDR3 region is CASSKSPGEYGYTF. Here the CDR3 DNA reads TGTGCCAGCAGCAAATCTCCGGGGGAATATGGCTACACCTTC.